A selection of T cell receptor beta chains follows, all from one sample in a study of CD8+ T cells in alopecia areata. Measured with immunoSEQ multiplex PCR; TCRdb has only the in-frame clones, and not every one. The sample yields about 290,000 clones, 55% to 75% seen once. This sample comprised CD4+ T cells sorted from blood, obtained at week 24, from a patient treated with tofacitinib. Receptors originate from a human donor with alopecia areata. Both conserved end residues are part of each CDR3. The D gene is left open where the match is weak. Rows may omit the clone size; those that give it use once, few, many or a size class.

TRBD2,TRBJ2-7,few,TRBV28,CASRPWTSGLYEQYF,TGTGCCAGCAGACCTTGGACTAGCGGCCTCTACGAGCAGTACTTC
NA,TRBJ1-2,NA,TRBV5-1,CASSLGLLTSYGYTF,TGCGCCAGCAGCTTGGGACTTCTAACTTCCTATGGCTACACCTTC
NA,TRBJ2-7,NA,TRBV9,CASSVGSLGLPEQYF,TGTGCCAGCAGCGTAGGTAGTTTGGGTCTTCCCGAGCAGTACTTC
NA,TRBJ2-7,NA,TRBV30,CAWSLLTNYEQYF,TGTGCCTGGAGTTTGTTAACAAACTACGAGCAGTACTTC
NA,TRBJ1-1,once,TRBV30,CAWIFRVEAFF,TGTGCCTGGATCTTCCGCGTTGAAGCTTTCTTT
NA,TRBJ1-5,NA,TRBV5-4,CASSLDSNQPQHF,TGTGCCAGCAGCTTAGACAGCAATCAGCCCCAGCATTTT
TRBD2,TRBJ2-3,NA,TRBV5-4,CASSLPGGGLADTQYF,TGTGCCAGCAGCTTGCCGGGCGGGGGGCTCGCAGATACGCAGTATTTT
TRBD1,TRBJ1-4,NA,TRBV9,CASSVHPSQGADEKLFF,TGTGCCAGCAGCGTGCATCCCTCGCAGGGGGCAGATGAAAAACTGTTTTTT
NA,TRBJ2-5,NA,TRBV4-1,CASSHVGKYRGGETQYF,TGCGCCAGCAGCCACGTGGGAAAGTACCGTGGTGGGGAGACCCAGTACTTC
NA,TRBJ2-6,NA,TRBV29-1,CSVEGPSGANVLTF,TGCAGCGTTGAGGGTCCCTCTGGGGCCAACGTCCTGACTTTC
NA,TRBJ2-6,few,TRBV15,CATSALGVAGANVLTF,TGTGCCACCAGCGCCCTAGGGGTGGCTGGGGCCAACGTCCTGACTTTC
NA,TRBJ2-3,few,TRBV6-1,CASSEGTVPSTDTQYF,TGTGCCAGCAGTGAAGGGACAGTCCCTAGCACAGATACGCAGTATTTT
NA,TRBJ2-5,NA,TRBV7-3,CASSLTREETQYF,TGTGCCAGCAGCTTAACTAGGGAGGAGACCCAGTACTTC
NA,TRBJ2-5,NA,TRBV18,CASSPGADETQYF,TGTGCCAGCTCACCAGGGGCAGACGAGACCCAGTACTTC
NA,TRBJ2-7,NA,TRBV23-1,CASSLPRYEQYF,TGCGCCAGCAGTCTTCCCCGCTACGAGCAGTACTTC
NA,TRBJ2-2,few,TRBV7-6,CASSRLGEELFF,TGTGCCAGCAGCCGACTTGGGGAGGAGCTGTTTTTT
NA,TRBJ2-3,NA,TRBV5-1,CASNSDGGTNTDTQYF,TGCGCCAGCAACTCGGACGGGGGTACAAACACAGATACGCAGTATTTT
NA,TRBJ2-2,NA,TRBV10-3,CAISESGDGRGSNTGELFF,TGTGCCATCAGTGAGTCGGGGGACGGCAGAGGGTCGAACACCGGGGAGCTGTTTTTT
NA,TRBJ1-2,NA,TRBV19,CASSLDRRSGYTF,TGTGCCAGTAGTTTGGACAGAAGAAGTGGCTACACCTTC
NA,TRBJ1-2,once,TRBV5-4,CASSARQDSNYGYTF,TGTGCCAGCAGTGCCCGACAAGATTCTAACTATGGCTACACCTTC
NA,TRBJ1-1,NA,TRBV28,CASSLSAGNTEAFF,TGTGCCAGCAGTTTATCTGCAGGGAACACTGAAGCTTTCTTT